What follows are 23 T cell receptor beta chains derived from one specimen sequenced in a study of cytomegalovirus exposure and HLA in healthy donors. It was with 60 Vbeta and 13 Jbeta primers that the PCR ran. This table comes from immunoSEQ multiplex PCR, and its TCRdb copy is limited to in-frame clones, with some not included. Seen here are 150,000 to 200,000 clones, roughly four fifths observed once, and the top ten hold about 10%. Sequenced material: PBMCs. The receptors were gathered from a man aged 45 to 65 in good health and CMV-seropositive.

The V gene is TRBV4-3, the J gene TRBJ1-2, with D hard to call. The CDR3 is made up of 15 amino acids. Looked up from germline, CDR1 is LGHNA and CDR2 is YSLEER. V dropped 0 bases and J dropped 2 bases, with 10 bases sitting between them. The CDR3 spells CASSQDRLENYGYTF. Here the CDR3 DNA reads TGCGCCAGCAGCCAAGATCGGTTAGAAAACTATGGCTACACCTTC.

The rearrangement links TRBV6-1 to TRBJ1-4, with a tentative D call TRBD1 (6 bases). V gave up 4 bases and J gave up 0 bases, with 9 bases separating them. This CDR3 spans 15 amino acids. Per germline, CDR1 MNHNS and CDR2 SASEGT. CDR3: CASSGRGATNEKLFF. In DNA form, the CDR3 reads TGTGCCAGCAGTGGCAGGGGAGCAACTAATGAAAAACTGTTTTTT.

The V call is TRBV14, the J call TRBJ2-5; D ambiguous. Looked up from germline, CDR1 is SGHDN and CDR2 is FVKESK. V lost 0 bases, J lost 2 bases, and 13 bases lay in between. This CDR3 has 16 amino acids. For the CDR3, the DNA is TGTGCCAGCAGCCAAGATCTAGTGACGGATCAAGAGACCCAGTACTTC. It codes for CASSQDLVTDQETQYF.

The chain links TRBV7-2 to TRBJ1-2; D is uncertain. The CDR3 contains 13 residues. Trimming stripped 3 bases from V and 1 base from J, with 6 bases between. Germline lookup yields CDR1 SGHTA and CDR2 FQGNSA. CDR3 sequence (DNA): TGTGCCAGCAGCTTGAGCGATAACTATGGCTACACCTTC. It yields the protein CASSLSDNYGYTF.

At least ten counts were recorded for this clone. This rearrangement joins TRBV4-2 to TRBJ2-5; TRBD1 aligns across 8 bases. The CDR3 extends over 13 amino acids. V lost 0 bases to trimming and J lost 6 bases; unmatched junction nucleotides: 0. CDR1 LGHNA and CDR2 YNFKEQ come from the germline V gene. CDR3 bases: TGTGCCAGCAGCCAAGACAGGGGGCAGACCCAGTACTTC. Translated: CASSQDRGQTQYF.

This clone was observed once. The V gene is TRBV29-1, the J gene TRBJ1-5; D is unclear. Per the germline V gene, CDR1 is SQVTM and CDR2 is ANQGSEA. The CDR3 contains 12 residues. V lost 4 bases and J 9 bases, leaving 13 bases between the germline ends. The CDR3 here is CSVAAGQGPQHF. The CDR3 bases are TGCAGCGTTGCGGCAGGCCAAGGGCCCCAGCATTTT.

The CDR3 DNA sequence: TGCAGCGTTGTGCAGGGGGCCGGGAACACTGAAGCTTTCTTT. It codes for CSVVQGAGNTEAFF. The chain uses TRBV29-1 and TRBJ1-1; TRBD1 matches at 8 bases. The CDR3 sequence is 14 residues long. Unmatched junction bases numbered 5, after V lost 4 bases and J lost 1 base. Germline CDR1 and CDR2: SQVTM and ANQGSEA.

CDR3 sequence reads: CASSLDGLRSGNEQFF. CDR3 bases: TGTGCCAGCAGCTTAGATGGACTGCGATCGGGCAATGAGCAGTTCTTC. The V gene is TRBV11-2, the J gene TRBJ2-1, with D possibly TRBD2 on 5 matching bases. The CDR3 is made up of 16 amino acids. Germline values: CDR1 SGHAT, CDR2 FQNNGV. The V gene lost 0 bases and the J gene lost 6 bases, with 15 bases spanning the gap.

The rearrangement links TRBV9 to TRBJ1-3; no clear D gene. Trimming removed 0 bases from V and 2 bases from J, with 9 bases in between. Germline V gene sequence: CDR1 SGDLS, CDR2 YYNGEE. This CDR3 is 15 amino acids long. In DNA, the CDR3 is TGTGCCAGCAGCGTAGCCGGAGGAGCTGGAAACACCATATATTTT. Its protein is CASSVAGGAGNTIYF.

The chain carries TRBV7-6 and TRBJ2-5; a weak D match, TRBD1 (7 bases). The CDR3 spans 16 residues. V dropped 3 bases and J dropped 1 base, with 15 bases sitting between them. Germline V CDR1 and CDR2: SGHVS, FNYEAQ. CDR3 DNA sequence: TGTGCCAGCAGCTTGGAGGGGGCCAGACTCCAAGAGACCCAGTACTTC. This encodes CASSLEGARLQETQYF.

This chain connects TRBV10-3 to TRBJ1-1; D not certain. Trimming pared 4 bases from V and 0 bases from J, leaving 6 bases between. Germline CDR1 and CDR2: ENHRY and SYGVKD. CDR3 length equals 13 residues. In nucleotides, the CDR3 is TGTGCCATCAGTGGCGGAGTGAACACTGAAGCTTTCTTT. It is translated as CAISGGVNTEAFF.

This chain links TRBV4-3 with TRBJ1-4, with a weak D call TRBD1 (6 bases). V lost 0 bases and J 8 bases, leaving 13 bases between the germline ends. The CDR3 covers 15 residues. CDR1 LGHNA and CDR2 YSLEER come from the germline V gene. The CDR3 bases are TGCGCCAGCAGCCAAGATGAGGGGGTGGGGGAAAAACTGTTTTTT. Translation: CASSQDEGVGEKLFF.

A single count supports this clone. The chain carries TRBV7-9 and TRBJ1-5, with 9 positions matching TRBD1. With 5 bases clipped from V and 3 bases from J, the junction kept 5 bases outside the gene matches. This CDR3 comprises 15 residues. Germline loops: CDR1 SEHNR, CDR2 FQNEAQ (reference sequence). CDR3 protein: CASSPGTGSNQPQHF. CDR3 coding DNA: TGTGCCAGCAGCCCCGGGACAGGGTCCAATCAGCCCCAGCATTTT.

This clone was detected once. The genes are TRBV4-3 and TRBJ2-3; the D gene is possibly TRBD1 (6 bases). Germline V gives CDR1 LGHNA, CDR2 YSLEER. The CDR3 contains 16 residues. Between the trimmed V and J ends, which lost 0 bases and 3 bases, there was a span of 13 bases. CDR3 DNA sequence: TGCGCCAGCAGCCAAGATGAGGGGGTTGGGACAGATACGCAGTATTTT. Protein sequence: CASSQDEGVGTDTQYF.

This clone was observed once. V is TRBV7-9 and J is TRBJ2-1; maybe TRBD1 (6 bases). Germline lookup yields CDR1 SEHNR and CDR2 FQNEAQ (reference sequence). This CDR3 is built from 15 residues. Trimming cost V 1 base and J 6 bases, with 13 bases left between them. CDR3 amino acids: CASSLGRVGANEQFF. DNA for the CDR3: TGTGCCAGCAGCTTAGGGAGAGTGGGGGCCAATGAGCAGTTCTTC.

CDR3 nucleotides: TGCGCCAGCAGTTTGTGGACAGGGTCCGGGGCCAACGTCCTGACTTTC. Translated: CASSLWTGSGANVLTF. The chain couples TRBV10-2 to TRBJ2-6; the match to TRBD1 covers 8 bases. Germline V lookup: CDR1 WSHSY, CDR2 SAAADI. This CDR3 comprises 16 residues. J was trimmed by 4 bases and V by 5 bases; bases with no gene match: 7.

The chain joins TRBV7-2 to TRBJ2-7, with TRBD2 matching 8 bases. Germline V gives CDR1 SGHTA, CDR2 FQGNSA. V was clipped by 4 bases and J by 8 bases; unmatched bases: 10. CDR3 size: 14 residues. Written as DNA, the CDR3 is TGTGCCAGCAGCTCCTCCGGGACTAGGGATCAGCAGTACTTC. This gives the protein CASSSSGTRDQQYF.

The rearrangement uses TRBV6-5 and TRBJ2-1, with 12 bases that match TRBD2. This CDR3 has 15 amino acids. Per the germline V gene, CDR1 is MNHEY and CDR2 is SVGAGI. After removal of 2 bases from V and 9 bases from J, the junction contained 5 bases not matched to a gene. The CDR3 here is CASSYRTSGAGEQFF. CDR3 coding DNA: TGTGCCAGCAGTTACCGGACTAGCGGGGCTGGTGAGCAGTTCTTC.

The chain has TRBV29-1 and TRBJ2-7, with 9 bases that match TRBD1. The germline gives CDR1 SQVTM, CDR2 ANQGSEA. The V gene end was trimmed by 1 base and the J gene end by 2 bases; junction bases not matched to a gene: 9. There are 16 residues in the CDR3. CDR3 in DNA: TGCAGCGTTGAAGCCTCCGGGACAGGGATTACCTACGAGCAGTACTTC. This encodes CSVEASGTGITYEQYF.

This sequence joins TRBV18 and TRBJ1-3; 8 bases are a match to TRBD1. This CDR3 spans 13 amino acids. J gave up 4 bases and V 8 bases, and 4 bases lay outside the gene matches. Germline V lookup: CDR1 KGHSH, CDR2 LQKENI. The CDR3 nucleotides read TGTGCCAGCCTGACAGGGGAAGGAAACACCATATATTTT. Translation: CASLTGEGNTIYF. The complete variable domain, with remaining parts taken from reference TRBV18 and TRBJ1-3, reads NAGVMQNPRHLVRRRGQEARLRCSPMKGHSHVYWYRQLPEEGLKFMVYLQKENIIDESGMPKERFSAEFPKEGPSILRIQQVVRGDSAAYFCASLTGEGNTIYFGEGSWLTVV.

In this sample, this clone turned up once. The CDR3 DNA follows: TGTGCCAGCAGGGGACTAGCCTTCTACGAGCAGTACTTC. Residues: CASRGLAFYEQYF. The chain couples TRBV28 to TRBJ2-7; TRBD2 matches 9 bases. CDR3 length: 13 residues. The trim removed 6 bases at V and 3 bases at J, leaving 3 bases unmatched. Germline V gives CDR1 MDHEN, CDR2 SYDVKM.

The DNA for the CDR3 is TGCAGCGTTCAACAGTCCTACGAGCAGTACTTC. This gives the protein CSVQQSYEQYF. The chain uses TRBV29-1 and TRBJ2-7, with D unresolved. Germline V lookup: CDR1 SQVTM, CDR2 ANQGSEA. The CDR3 contains 11 residues. The V and J ends lost 5 bases and 1 base respectively, with 6 bases between them.

The chain is built from TRBV7-9 and TRBJ2-7; TRBD1 aligns across 11 bases. CDR1 is SEHNR and CDR2 is FQNEAQ in the germline V gene (reference sequence). V was clipped by 2 bases and J by 6 bases; unmatched bases: 3. The CDR3 spans 14 residues. This CDR3 is CASSLQGQGAEQYF. The CDR3 DNA is TGTGCCAGCAGCTTACAAGGACAGGGGGCCGAGCAGTACTTC.